This T cell receptor beta chain was sequenced for a study of beta chain features in type 1 diabetes. General study points: Naive, central memory and Treg TCRB repertoires seemed to resemble each other more closely in patients than they did in healthy donors. In type 1 diabetes patients, VDJ junctions had fewer insertions; deletions at these junctions were more frequent. Among patients with Type 1 diabetes, TCRB CDR3s were moderately but significantly shorter in every one of the four CD4+ subsets.

Expressed TCRB transcripts were sequenced because the isolated RNA had all been reverse transcribed beforehand. Assay: immunoSEQ multiplex PCR; the TCRdb copy retains only in-frame clones and omits some. Here the sample spans about 650,000 clones, roughly an eighth being singletons. The CDR3 is 15 residues long. V was pared by 2 bases and J by 2 bases, with 4 bases of the junction left unmatched. The germline CDR1 and CDR2 sequences are SGHTA and FQGNSA. Points on this clone: Its specificity is unknown.

This sequence was found in a man aged 30 to 39 with type 1 diabetes. This sequence joins TRBV7-2 and TRBJ1-2; 8 nucleotides match TRBD1. Material for sequencing was naive CD4+ T cells from blood. The CDR3 bases are TGTGCCAGCAGCTTAAGGACAGGGTCGAACTATGGCTACACCTTC. Translated, it gives CASSLRTGSNYGYTF.